This T cell receptor beta chain was sequenced for a study of shared clonotypes between healthy human individuals. Across the study: Per donor, three plates held CD4 naive cells, three held CD4 memory, two held CD8 naive and one held CD8 memory.

Germline CDR1 reads MNHNY; CDR2 reads SVGAGI (reference sequence). The V end was cut by 5 bases, the J end by 5 bases, with 6 bases between. The CDR3 is 12 residues long. The repertoire was sequenced with immunoSEQ multiplex PCR; TCRdb's copy has only in-frame clones and lacks some. The table lists 600,000 to 750,000 clones, less than 95% of them singletons. The sample comprised memory CD8+ T cells from PBMCs. Subset: CD45RO+ cells pooled with CCR7-negative TemRA cells. V usage is TRBV6-6 and J usage is TRBJ1-4; unclear D gene. The TCR comes from a man younger than 35 in good health. Some clones in this sample may be carry-over from other donors' samples. DNA for the CDR3: TGTGCCAGCAGTCAGCAGAATGAAAAACTGTTTTTT. Protein sequence: CASSQQNEKLFF.